This T cell receptor (beta chain) derives from a study of naive and memory T cell subsets (dated by TCRdb to about 2017). Study-wide context: In the figure summarizing the skin biopsy and whole blood samples, approximately ten blood donors, 7 tuberculin skin test biopsies and 3 saline control biopsies were reported. Skin biopsies were taken from tuberculin skin test sites or from saline-injected control sites and were processed for RNA extraction as described before. PCR2 was typically performed as a SYBR Green qPCR that was stopped at a set threshold, although end-point PCR (around 6 cycles) could be used instead for low-input samples. Study-wide findings and limitations: Skin biopsy collection and RNA processing details were not given in the paper but referenced to earlier studies. TCR sequences were reportedly obtained from both types of skin biopsy, with many more TCRs found at tuberculin skin test sites. The larger number of TCRs at tuberculin skin test sites was interpreted as T cell infiltration of a delayed type IV hypersensitivity reaction. The RNA-based method was acknowledged to be potentially sensitive to changes in TCR transcripts with T cell activation and differentiation.

This clonotype has a handful of counts. The clone's antigen remains unknown. No qualities accompany the bases; no much larger clone lies one base away. In the paper's terms, the treatment or condition label means: skin biopsy from PPD injection site in Mantoux-positive individual. A robust, sensitive protocol for the amplification, sequencing and analysis of TCRs was described in the study, in which 3' ligation of a UMI-containing oligonucleotide to TCR cDNA was used. Tuberculin skin test biopsies came from sites injected with PPD in individuals with a positive Mantoux test. Total RNA, without cell sorting, was DNase treated with RQ1 DNase before reverse transcription, targeting 1 to 1000 ng input. To check how robust the pipeline was in samples where T cells make up a minority population, libraries were built from skin biopsies and whole blood. Library construction relied on UMI-ligation and nested PCR. The ligated cDNA was amplified in four rounds of PCR with nested alpha and beta constant region primers together with the SP2 primer. For the blood and skin samples, reverse transcription of TCR RNA was done with SuperScript IV along with alpha and beta constant region primers. An oligonucleotide carrying the Illumina SP2 primer and a UMI was ligated to the 3' end of the cDNA by means of T4 RNA ligase 1. The 12-nucleotide UMI was composed of two random hexamers separated by an eight-base spacer, which was included to prevent hairpin formation. From the second PCR onward, the TCR alpha and beta chain libraries were handled separately, and dual indexing was used for multiplexing. After pooling, the indexed libraries were analyzed by capillary electrophoresis and sequenced on either an Illumina MiSeq or NextSeq. PhiX DNA at about 4.5-7% was added to the libraries to raise base diversity and improve cluster recognition. On the authors' methods: Demultiplexor pulled UMIs out of read 2, joined the UMIs with the TCR sequence from read 1, and separated reads according to sample indices. V and J genes and V-J junctions were identified by Decombinator, and each TCR was assigned a five-part identifier that included V and J deletions. UMIs were used by Collapsinator to correct sequencing errors and PCR amplification heterogeneity, so that a UMI-based abundance was obtained for each TCR. CDR3Translator turned identifiers into nucleotide sequence, translated the nucleotide sequence into amino acids, and pulled out CDR3 regions based on terminal motifs. After normalization to the amount of input RNA, error-corrected alpha and beta TCR counts from blood and skin were compared. TCRdb ran its own pipeline on the public reads, namely fastp trimming at Q25 and MiXCR clone calling, and kept in-frame beta chains. When rows share a CDR3 protein, they turn into one entry using the most common DNA and genes. V and J calls and clone size were set by TCRdb, not the authors. The sample table holds some 40,000 distinct CDR3 sequences, of which approximately 9.9% were seen once. Approximately 4.1% of the sample goes to the ten largest clones.

The source is an adult in good health. The material sequenced was skin, taken from a tuberculin skin test site.

The DNA sequence is TGTGCCAGCAGTTTTTTAGGGGCCCGGGACACCGCCAATGAGCAGTTCTTC. Its coded protein is CASSFLGARDTANEQFF. The rearrangement combines TRBV28 with TRBJ2-1; TRBD1 is perhaps the D gene, given 6 matching bases. V is cut by 3 bases and J by 6 bases, and the space between the germline ends is 21 bases. The CDR1 and CDR2 encoded by the germline V gene are MDHEN and SYDVKM. The CDR3 runs 17 residues from the cysteine to the phenylalanine. The only DNA kept is the CDR3, 51 bases in frame from the first base.